The T cell receptor beta chain described here comes from a study of blood T cell repertoires in COVID-19. Study in general: Some COVID-19 samples were acute and others convalescent; all came from the United States, Italy and Spain. From T cells, B-cell-depleted T cells, or PBMCs came the material, which was cDNA or gDNA.

Germline CDR1 is KGHSH and CDR2 is LQKENI. This CDR3 is 15 amino acids long. Losses at the gene ends were 6 bases for V and 4 bases for J; bases not matched to a gene: 7. As processed by the authors: Using reference gene primer amplification, nucleated cell counts were estimated. The data were produced by immunoSEQ multiplex PCR, yet TCRdb's version contains in-frame clones alone and is incomplete. V and J calls and clone size are given by that table; D and trimming were obtained from the DNA. The sample holds about 110,000 clones; approximately 62% are singletons and the top ten take 5% to 6.5%. The source material was peripheral blood. The clonotype was recovered from an elderly man with acute or convalescent COVID-19. The rearrangement joins TRBV18 to TRBJ2-2; TRBD1 matches 8 bases. The CDR3 loop reads CASSLRQGSTGELFF. The DNA of the CDR3 is TGTGCCAGCTCCCTTAGACAGGGGAGCACCGGGGAGCTGTTTTTT.